Below, one T cell receptor (beta chain) is given with its context. CDR1 is SGHRS, CDR2 YFSETQ, per germline. V trimming: 4 bases; J trimming: 0 bases; junction bases outside the gene matches: 6. The CDR3 runs 15 residues. All donors with ophthalmopathy were recorded as having moderate-to-severe activity, CAS ≥3, NOSPECS ≥4 and a duration under 3 months. RNA transcripts yielded amplified TCR beta CDR3 regions. HTBI primers primed a first-round RT-PCR, and a second-round multiplex PCR followed. A single record per CDR3 protein comes from TCRdb applying MiXCR to the multiplex PCR reads. The sample yields about 480,000 distinct CDR3 sequences, under 15% seen once. This sample is drawn from a study of Graves' ophthalmopathy and Graves' hyperthyroidism.

The sequencing sample was made of blood. The sequence came from a woman younger than 45 with Graves' ophthalmopathy. The rearrangement uses TRBV5-1 and TRBJ1-1, with 7 nucleotides matching TRBD1. The DNA of the CDR3 is TGCGCCAGCAGCCGTGGGGACAGAGTGAACACTGAAGCTTTCTTT. It is translated as CASSRGDRVNTEAFF.